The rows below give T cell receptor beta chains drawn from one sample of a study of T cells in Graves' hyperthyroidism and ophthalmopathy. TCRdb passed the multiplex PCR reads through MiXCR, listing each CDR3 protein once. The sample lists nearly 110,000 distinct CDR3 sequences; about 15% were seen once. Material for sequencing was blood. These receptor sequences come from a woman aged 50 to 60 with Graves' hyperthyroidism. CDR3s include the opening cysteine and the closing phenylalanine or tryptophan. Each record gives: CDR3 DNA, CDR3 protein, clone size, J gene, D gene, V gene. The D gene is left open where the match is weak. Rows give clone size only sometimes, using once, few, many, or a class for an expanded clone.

cdr3_nt: TGCAGTGCTTTCAGGGGCCCTAATGAAAAACTGTTTTTT
cdr3_aa: CSAFRGPNEKLFF
clone_size: many
j_call: TRBJ1-4
d_call: -
v_call: TRBV20-1

cdr3_nt: TGTGCCAGCAGTTTGGAGGCTCCGGTTGAAGCTTTCTTT
cdr3_aa: CASSLEAPVEAFF
clone_size: many
j_call: TRBJ1-1
d_call: -
v_call: TRBV5-8

cdr3_nt: TGCAGCGTTGACTTTGCGGGAGAAATGGGATTCAATGAGCAGTTCTTC
cdr3_aa: CSVDFAGEMGFNEQFF
clone_size: many
j_call: TRBJ2-1
d_call: TRBD2
v_call: TRBV29-1

cdr3_nt: TGTGCCAGCTCGGGGAACTTCTATGGCTACACCTTC
cdr3_aa: CASSGNFYGYTF
clone_size: many
j_call: TRBJ1-2
d_call: -
v_call: TRBV6-1

cdr3_nt: TGCAGTGCTAGGGGGCGACAGGGGACGCAGTATTTT
cdr3_aa: CSARGRQGTQYF
clone_size: many
j_call: TRBJ2-3
d_call: TRBD1
v_call: TRBV20-1

cdr3_nt: TGCAGTGCTAGAAAAGGGGCGGGAGACGATAATGAGCAGTTCTTC
cdr3_aa: CSARKGAGDDNEQFF
clone_size: few
j_call: TRBJ2-1
d_call: TRBD2
v_call: TRBV20-1

cdr3_nt: TGTGCCAGCAGGGAGGGGGGCACTGAAGCTTTCTTT
cdr3_aa: CASREGGTEAFF
clone_size: many
j_call: TRBJ1-1
d_call: -
v_call: TRBV6-1

cdr3_nt: TGTGCCAGCTCACCTGACCTATTCAGCGAGCAGTTCTTC
cdr3_aa: CASSPDLFSEQFF
clone_size: many
j_call: TRBJ2-1
d_call: -
v_call: TRBV18

cdr3_nt: TGTGCCAGCAGCTTGATTCAGGGGAACACTGAAGCTTTCTTT
cdr3_aa: CASSLIQGNTEAFF
clone_size: -
j_call: TRBJ1-1
d_call: -
v_call: TRBV5-5

cdr3_nt: TGCAGTGCACGTTCCGGCAATCAGCCCCAGCATTTT
cdr3_aa: CSARSGNQPQHF
clone_size: many
j_call: TRBJ1-5
d_call: -
v_call: TRBV20-1

cdr3_nt: TGTGCCAGCAGTACTTTACCCTCGGGACAGGGGTACACAGATACGCAGTATTTT
cdr3_aa: CASSTLPSGQGYTDTQYF
clone_size: -
j_call: TRBJ2-3
d_call: TRBD1
v_call: TRBV9

cdr3_nt: TGTGCCAGCAGTTTCCTTACCAGAAGACAGGGACATAGCTCCTACGAGCAGTACTTC
cdr3_aa: CASSFLTRRQGHSSYEQYF
clone_size: many
j_call: TRBJ2-7
d_call: TRBD1
v_call: TRBV28

cdr3_nt: TGTGCCACCAGCGGCTCTCGGGTTCACTATGGCTACACCTTC
cdr3_aa: CATSGSRVHYGYTF
clone_size: many
j_call: TRBJ1-2
d_call: -
v_call: TRBV15

cdr3_nt: TGCGCCAGCACGTCCTTGACAGGCGGGAGGGCCCTGGATACGCAGTATTTT
cdr3_aa: CASTSLTGGRALDTQYF
clone_size: few
j_call: TRBJ2-3
d_call: TRBD2
v_call: TRBV4-1

cdr3_nt: TGTGCCAGCAGCGGTCCAGGGGGCTACGGAAACACCATATATTTT
cdr3_aa: CASSGPGGYGNTIYF
clone_size: many
j_call: TRBJ1-3
d_call: TRBD1
v_call: TRBV9

cdr3_nt: TGTGCCAGCAGCCCAGCAGGGGAGGAAAAACTGTTTTTT
cdr3_aa: CASSPAGEEKLFF
clone_size: many
j_call: TRBJ1-4
d_call: -
v_call: TRBV27

cdr3_nt: TGTGCCAGCAGCGACAGGGCCATGGCTGAAGCTTTCTTT
cdr3_aa: CASSDRAMAEAFF
clone_size: -
j_call: TRBJ1-1
d_call: TRBD1
v_call: TRBV3-1

cdr3_nt: TGTGCCAGCAGCTCCGAGTTTGCCCAGGTTGGCTACACCTTC
cdr3_aa: CASSSEFAQVGYTF
clone_size: many
j_call: TRBJ1-2
d_call: -
v_call: TRBV11-2

cdr3_nt: TGTGCCAGCAGTGTAGCGGGGGCGAACACCGGGGAGCTGTTTTTT
cdr3_aa: CASSVAGANTGELFF
clone_size: many
j_call: TRBJ2-2
d_call: TRBD2
v_call: TRBV28

cdr3_nt: TGTGCCAGCTCACCGGGACAGGGCACTGAAGCTTTCTTT
cdr3_aa: CASSPGQGTEAFF
clone_size: -
j_call: TRBJ1-1
d_call: TRBD1
v_call: TRBV18

cdr3_nt: TGTGCCAGCAGTGGCCAGGGGTATCTCTATGGCTACACCTTC
cdr3_aa: CASSGQGYLYGYTF
clone_size: many
j_call: TRBJ1-2
d_call: -
v_call: TRBV6-1

cdr3_nt: TGTGCCAGCTCACCACCAGGGCTGGACTATGGCTACACCTTC
cdr3_aa: CASSPPGLDYGYTF
clone_size: many
j_call: TRBJ1-2
d_call: -
v_call: TRBV18

cdr3_nt: TGTGCCAGCAGCGGGGGGGGAGGTTACACTGAAGCTTTCTTT
cdr3_aa: CASSGGGGYTEAFF
clone_size: -
j_call: TRBJ1-1
d_call: -
v_call: TRBV9

cdr3_nt: TGTGCCACCAGTGACCAGGATACGCAGTATTTT
cdr3_aa: CATSDQDTQYF
clone_size: many
j_call: TRBJ2-3
d_call: -
v_call: TRBV24-1

cdr3_nt: TGTGCCAGCTCACCATCGGGGACAGGGGGCTACAATGAGCAGTTCTTC
cdr3_aa: CASSPSGTGGYNEQFF
clone_size: few
j_call: TRBJ2-1
d_call: TRBD1
v_call: TRBV18

cdr3_nt: TGTGCCAGCAGCAGAAGTCCATTCTCGGCTAGCGGGGGAGATACGCAGTATTTT
cdr3_aa: CASSRSPFSASGGDTQYF
clone_size: many
j_call: TRBJ2-3
d_call: TRBD2
v_call: TRBV12-3/TRBV12-4

cdr3_nt: TGTGCCAGCAGTGAGCGAGGAGGGCCGGTTGAGACCCAGTACTTC
cdr3_aa: CASSERGGPVETQYF
clone_size: many
j_call: TRBJ2-5
d_call: -
v_call: TRBV2

cdr3_nt: TGTGCCTGGAGTGTACTAACGGTCAGGGGGACCGGGGAGCTGTTTTTT
cdr3_aa: CAWSVLTVRGTGELFF
clone_size: many
j_call: TRBJ2-2
d_call: TRBD1
v_call: TRBV30

cdr3_nt: TGCAGTGCTAACTGGCGGGAGACAGATACGCAGTATTTT
cdr3_aa: CSANWRETDTQYF
clone_size: many
j_call: TRBJ2-3
d_call: TRBD2
v_call: TRBV20-1

cdr3_nt: TGTGCCTGGAGTGTACCGGGACTCCACAATGAGCAGTTCTTC
cdr3_aa: CAWSVPGLHNEQFF
clone_size: many
j_call: TRBJ2-1
d_call: -
v_call: TRBV30

cdr3_nt: TGTGCCAGCAGCCAGAGGGGGTATAGCAATCAGCCCCAGCATTTT
cdr3_aa: CASSQRGYSNQPQHF
clone_size: many
j_call: TRBJ1-5
d_call: -
v_call: TRBV6-1

cdr3_nt: TGCAGCGTTGATCGCCCAGACTACAATGAGCAGTTCTTC
cdr3_aa: CSVDRPDYNEQFF
clone_size: many
j_call: TRBJ2-1
d_call: -
v_call: TRBV29-1

cdr3_nt: TGTGCCAGCAGCGGAACCGGGACCCTTGAAGGAAACACCATATATTTT
cdr3_aa: CASSGTGTLEGNTIYF
clone_size: many
j_call: TRBJ1-3
d_call: -
v_call: TRBV11-2

cdr3_nt: TGTGCTAGTGGCCGCGAGACACTAGCCACCGGGGAGCTGTTTTTT
cdr3_aa: CASGRETLATGELFF
clone_size: many
j_call: TRBJ2-2
d_call: -
v_call: TRBV12-5

cdr3_nt: TGCAGCGTTGATGGGACTAGCCCTGTTGAGCAGTTCTTC
cdr3_aa: CSVDGTSPVEQFF
clone_size: many
j_call: TRBJ2-1
d_call: TRBD2
v_call: TRBV29-1

cdr3_nt: TGCAGTGCTAGGTCCGTGAACATCTTTTTGCTAGGTGAGCAGTTCTTC
cdr3_aa: CSARSVNIFLLGEQFF
clone_size: few
j_call: TRBJ2-1
d_call: -
v_call: TRBV20-1

cdr3_nt: TGTGCCAGCAGCCAAATAGCATCCGGGACAGGAGCCACAGATACGCAGTATTTT
cdr3_aa: CASSQIASGTGATDTQYF
clone_size: once
j_call: TRBJ2-3
d_call: TRBD1
v_call: TRBV13

cdr3_nt: TGCGCCAGCAGCTCGGTGGACGAGTCCATGAACACTGAAGCTTTCTTT
cdr3_aa: CASSSVDESMNTEAFF
clone_size: many
j_call: TRBJ1-1
d_call: -
v_call: TRBV5-1

cdr3_nt: TGTGCCAGCAGATACGACAGTAACTATGGCTACACCTTC
cdr3_aa: CASRYDSNYGYTF
clone_size: many
j_call: TRBJ1-2
d_call: -
v_call: TRBV6-1

cdr3_nt: TGTGCCAGCAGCTTAGGCCCCCCCCTCTATGGCTACACCTTC
cdr3_aa: CASSLGPPLYGYTF
clone_size: many
j_call: TRBJ1-2
d_call: -
v_call: TRBV7-9

cdr3_nt: TGCAGTGCTACCCCAGGGGGCTGGGGGAATGAGCAGTTCTTC
cdr3_aa: CSATPGGWGNEQFF
clone_size: -
j_call: TRBJ2-1
d_call: TRBD1
v_call: TRBV20-1

cdr3_nt: TGTGCCAGCAGCCCGGGGGGCAACACTGAAGCTTTCTTT
cdr3_aa: CASSPGGNTEAFF
clone_size: many
j_call: TRBJ1-1
d_call: -
v_call: TRBV12-3/TRBV12-4

cdr3_nt: TGTGCCAGCCCCAGACGGCAGCAGAAGCCCTACGAGCAGTACTTC
cdr3_aa: CASPRRQQKPYEQYF
clone_size: many
j_call: TRBJ2-7
d_call: -
v_call: TRBV7-9

cdr3_nt: TGCAGTGCTAGAGATCATGGTAGCGGGGGCAAATCCTACGAGCAGTACTTC
cdr3_aa: CSARDHGSGGKSYEQYF
clone_size: -
j_call: TRBJ2-7
d_call: TRBD2
v_call: TRBV20-1

cdr3_nt: TGCAGTGCTAGAGTTCCGGGAGGTATCAACGAGCAGTACTTC
cdr3_aa: CSARVPGGINEQYF
clone_size: many
j_call: TRBJ2-7
d_call: TRBD2
v_call: TRBV20-1

cdr3_nt: TGTGCCAGCAGCGCTAGTGGACTAGCGGGACAAGAGACCCAGTACTTC
cdr3_aa: CASSASGLAGQETQYF
clone_size: few
j_call: TRBJ2-5
d_call: TRBD2
v_call: TRBV7-3

cdr3_nt: TGTGCCAGCAGCCAATTACTAGCGGGAAAAGAGACCCAGTACTTC
cdr3_aa: CASSQLLAGKETQYF
clone_size: many
j_call: TRBJ2-5
d_call: TRBD2
v_call: TRBV3-1

cdr3_nt: TGTGCCAGCCTTCGTCCAGGGGGCTCCTACAATGAGCAGTTCTTC
cdr3_aa: CASLRPGGSYNEQFF
clone_size: many
j_call: TRBJ2-1
d_call: TRBD1
v_call: TRBV19

cdr3_nt: TGCAGTGCTAACTTTCAGGATTACAATGAGCAGTTCTTC
cdr3_aa: CSANFQDYNEQFF
clone_size: many
j_call: TRBJ2-1
d_call: -
v_call: TRBV20-1

cdr3_nt: TGCAGTGCTGCCACGACAGGGGGCGCGGACACTGAAGCTTTCTTT
cdr3_aa: CSAATTGGADTEAFF
clone_size: -
j_call: TRBJ1-1
d_call: TRBD1
v_call: TRBV20-1

cdr3_nt: TGTGCCTGGATCCCGGTCGGGGGAGGTGGGGATACGCAGTATTTT
cdr3_aa: CAWIPVGGGGDTQYF
clone_size: many
j_call: TRBJ2-3
d_call: -
v_call: TRBV30